Included here is one T cell receptor (beta chain) sequence, with context. Its antigen is not known. Both 60 Vbeta primers and 13 Jbeta primers went into the PCR. TCRdb's copy holds only in-frame clones and misses some; the assay was immunoSEQ multiplex PCR. The data show some 120,000 clones, 75% to 85% seen once. The data are from a study of cytomegalovirus exposure and HLA in healthy donors. Study-level results: For most subjects, TCR beta sequences were reported to predict HLA-A and HLA-B alleles with accuracy. Most TCR sequences were rare, but some public TCRs occurred in many donors. Confirmation in vitro established that a few CMV-associated chains were specific for CMV antigens.

This CDR3 contains 18 residues. V lost 2 bases to trimming and J lost 5 bases; unmatched junction nucleotides: 15. Germline CDR1 is SGHNT and CDR2 is YENEEA. The receptor's source is a woman aged 50 to 65 in good health and CMV-seropositive. Sequenced sample: PBMCs. The rearrangement uses TRBV11-3 and TRBJ2-5, with 9 bases aligning to TRBD2. The CDR3: CASSLPQNRGRARETQYF. The CDR3 DNA reads TGTGCCAGCAGCTTACCCCAAAATCGCGGGAGGGCCCGGGAGACCCAGTACTTC.